Each of the 2 T cell receptor beta chains below was sequenced from the same sample in a study of molecular identifiers for immune sequencing clone quantification (dated by TCRdb to about 2018). The library was obtained by PCR. The instrument given in TCRdb is NextSeq 500. The public reads were quality trimmed at Q25 with fastp and then assembled into clones with MiXCR by TCRdb, keeping productive beta chains. Identical CDR3 protein sequences are pooled into one entry, listed with their most common genes and DNA. The sample table holds some 97,000 distinct CDR3 sequences, of which approximately 40% were seen once. Around 4.2% of the sample is in the top ten clones. The specimen sequenced was naive CD8+ T cells from blood, with Jurkat cell RNA spiked in. The cell subset or site label of this sample denotes: FACS-sorted CD8+CD4-CCR7+CD45RA+ naive T cells. The origin of the receptors is a human donor in good health. Some libraries in this study had Jurkat cell RNA spiked in.

This clonotype came up many times. The chain couples TRBV14 to TRBJ2-4; 7 bases are shared with TRBD1. V was clipped by 4 bases and J by 6 bases; unmatched bases: 6. The CDR3 loop spans 14 amino acids. Germline CDR1 and CDR2: SGHDN and FVKESK. The CDR3 DNA reads TGTGCCAGCAGCCTGGGACAGAGAGTAAACATTCAGTACTTC. This gives the protein CASSLGQRVNIQYF. The complete variable domain, with remaining parts taken from reference TRBV14 and TRBJ2-4, reads EAGVTQFPSHSVIEKGQTVTLRCDPISGHDNLYWYRRVMGKEIKFLLHFVKESKQDESGMPNNRFLAERTGGTYSTLKVQPAELEDSGVYFCASSLGQRVNIQYFGAGTRLSVL.

Ten or more counts support this clonotype. CDR3 loop: CASQGGDTQYF. The CDR3 DNA sequence: TGTGCCAGCCAAGGGGGAGATACGCAGTATTTT. The gene calls are TRBV28 and TRBJ2-3; a weak D match, TRBD1 (6 bases). Per germline, CDR1 MDHEN and CDR2 SYDVKM. The CDR3 spans 11 residues. The V and J ends lost 8 bases and 5 bases respectively, with 8 bases between them.